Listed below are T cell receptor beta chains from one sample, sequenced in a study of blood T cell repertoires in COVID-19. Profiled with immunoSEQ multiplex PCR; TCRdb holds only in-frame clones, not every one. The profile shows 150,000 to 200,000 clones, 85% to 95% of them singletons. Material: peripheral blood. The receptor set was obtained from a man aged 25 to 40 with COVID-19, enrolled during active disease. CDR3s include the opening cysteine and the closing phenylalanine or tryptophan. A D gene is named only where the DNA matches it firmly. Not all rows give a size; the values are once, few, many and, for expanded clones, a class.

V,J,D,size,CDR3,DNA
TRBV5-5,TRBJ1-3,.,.,CASSQDRYSGNTIYF,TGTGCCAGCAGCCAGGACAGATACTCTGGAAACACCATATATTTT
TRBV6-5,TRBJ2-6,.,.,CASSYGGAGANVLTF,TGTGCCAGCAGTTATGGAGGGGCTGGGGCCAACGTCCTGACTTTC
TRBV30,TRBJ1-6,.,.,CAWSGARARSYNSPLHF,TGTGCCTGGAGTGGAGCCAGGGCGCGGTCCTATAATTCACCCCTCCACTTT
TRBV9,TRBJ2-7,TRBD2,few,CASSVAMSTGGEQYF,TGTGCCAGCAGCGTAGCTATGTCAACGGGGGGCGAGCAGTACTTC
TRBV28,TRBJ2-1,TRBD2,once,CASNAGGSLNEQFF,TGTGCCAGCAATGCGGGGGGGAGTCTGAATGAGCAGTTCTTC
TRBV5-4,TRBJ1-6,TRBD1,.,CASSPTPGTGYNSPLHF,TGTGCCAGCAGCCCAACACCCGGGACAGGATATAATTCACCCCTCCACTTT
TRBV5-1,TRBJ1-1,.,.,CASSLEYVRTEAFF,TGCGCCAGCAGCTTGGAATACGTTCGGACTGAAGCTTTCTTT
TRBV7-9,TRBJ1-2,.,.,CASSLAPGYGYTF,TGTGCCAGCAGCTTAGCGCCGGGGTATGGCTACACCTTC
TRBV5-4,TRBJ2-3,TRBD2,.,CASSLLAGGPTDTQYF,TGTGCCAGCAGCTTACTAGCGGGGGGGCCCACAGATACGCAGTATTTT
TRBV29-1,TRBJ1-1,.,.,CSVVGGGMNTEAFF,TGCAGCGTTGTGGGGGGGGGCATGAACACTGAAGCTTTCTTT
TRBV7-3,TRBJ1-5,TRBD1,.,CASSAGGGNNQPQHF,TGTGCCAGCAGCGCAGGGGGAGGAAATAATCAGCCCCAGCATTTT
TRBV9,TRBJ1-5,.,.,CASSVWETNQPQHF,TGTGCCAGCAGCGTATGGGAGACCAATCAGCCCCAGCATTTT
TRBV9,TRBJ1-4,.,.,CASSPSGGVGEKLFF,TGTGCCAGCAGCCCGAGCGGGGGGGTCGGTGAAAAACTGTTTTTT
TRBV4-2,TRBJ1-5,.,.,CASSQGLNQPQHF,TGTGCCAGCAGCCAAGGCCTAAATCAGCCCCAGCATTTT
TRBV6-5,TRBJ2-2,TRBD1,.,CASSSGTANTGELFF,TGTGCCAGCAGTTCGGGGACAGCTAACACCGGGGAGCTGTTTTTT
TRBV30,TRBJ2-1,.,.,CAWSVDSSYNEQFF,TGTGCCTGGAGTGTAGACAGCTCCTACAATGAGCAGTTCTTC
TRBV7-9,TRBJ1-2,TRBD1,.,CASSLAAGQGIGYGYTF,TGTGCCAGCAGCTTAGCGGCGGGACAGGGAATCGGCTATGGCTACACCTTC
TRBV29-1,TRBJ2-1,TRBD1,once,CSVEGQVNNEQFF,TGCAGCGTCGAGGGACAGGTCAACAATGAGCAGTTCTTC
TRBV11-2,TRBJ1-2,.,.,CASSLGLRAADYGYTF,TGTGCCAGCAGCTTAGGGCTCAGGGCGGCGGACTATGGCTACACCTTC
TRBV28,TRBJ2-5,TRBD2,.,CASSQSPGLGSVLETQYF,TGTGCCAGCAGCCAATCGCCGGGACTAGGGTCGGTGTTAGAGACCCAGTACTTC
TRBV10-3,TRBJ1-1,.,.,CAISGTANTEAFF,TGTGCCATCAGTGGGACAGCGAACACTGAAGCTTTCTTT
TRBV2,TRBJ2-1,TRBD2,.,CAREERGGSYNEQFF,TGTGCCAGAGAGGAGCGGGGGGGCTCCTACAATGAGCAGTTCTTC
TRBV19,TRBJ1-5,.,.,CASSGGGGNQPQHF,TGTGCCAGTAGTGGGGGTGGGGGGAATCAGCCCCAGCATTTT
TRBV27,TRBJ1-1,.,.,CASSLRTELNTEAFF,TGTGCCAGCAGTCTCCGGACAGAATTGAACACTGAAGCTTTCTTT
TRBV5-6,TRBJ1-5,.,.,CACRGWPPDSNQPQHF,TGTGCCTGCCGGGGGTGGCCCCCGGACAGCAATCAGCCCCAGCATTTT
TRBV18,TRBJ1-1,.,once,CASSRTDMNTEAFF,TGTGCCAGCTCACGGACTGACATGAACACTGAAGCTTTCTTT
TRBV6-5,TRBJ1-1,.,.,CASRPGWGTEAFF,TGTGCCAGCAGACCAGGGTGGGGCACTGAAGCTTTCTTT
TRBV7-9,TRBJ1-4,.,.,CASSPRAHGEKLFF,TGTGCCAGCAGCCCGCGGGCCCATGGTGAAAAACTGTTTTTT
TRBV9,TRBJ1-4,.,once,CASSVEGLAGEKLFF,TGTGCCAGCAGCGTTGAGGGTCTCGCGGGGGAAAAACTGTTTTTT
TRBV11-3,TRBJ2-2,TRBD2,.,CASSPGLAETGELFF,TGTGCCAGCAGCCCGGGACTAGCGGAAACCGGGGAGCTGTTTTTT
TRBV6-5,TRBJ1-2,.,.,CASSYYGGSYGYTF,TGTGCCAGCAGTTACTACGGCGGGAGCTATGGCTACACCTTC
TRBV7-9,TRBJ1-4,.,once,CASSHSRAEKLFF,TGTGCCAGCAGCCATTCCAGGGCGGAAAAACTGTTTTTT
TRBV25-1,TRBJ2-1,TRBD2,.,CASSATSGEILYNEQFF,TGTGCCAGCAGTGCCACTAGCGGGGAAATCTTATACAATGAGCAGTTCTTC
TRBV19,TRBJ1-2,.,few,CASSIGTGTDGYTF,TGTGCCAGTAGTATAGGAACAGGGACGGATGGCTACACCTTC
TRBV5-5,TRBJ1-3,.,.,CASRQDPGSGNTIYF,TGTGCCAGCAGACAGGATCCTGGCTCTGGAAACACCATATATTTT
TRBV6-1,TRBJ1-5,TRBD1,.,CASSGFRDRDRFGNQPQHF,TGTGCCAGCAGTGGCTTCCGGGACAGGGACAGGTTTGGCAATCAGCCCCAGCATTTT
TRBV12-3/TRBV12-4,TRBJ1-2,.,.,CASNNGLNYGYTF,TGTGCCAGTAATAACGGTCTCAACTATGGCTACACCTTC
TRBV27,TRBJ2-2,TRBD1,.,CASSLRLSGQGRTGELFF,TGTGCCAGCAGCCTTAGGCTCTCCGGACAGGGGAGGACCGGGGAGCTGTTTTTT
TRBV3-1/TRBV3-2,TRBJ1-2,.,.,CASSPVEAYGYTF,TGTGCCAGCAGCCCGGTAGAGGCCTATGGCTACACCTTC
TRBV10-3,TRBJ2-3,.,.,CAISSGTDTQYF,TGTGCCATCTCGAGCGGAACAGATACGCAGTATTTT
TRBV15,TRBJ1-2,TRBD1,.,CATSSGTGTGNYGYTF,TGTGCCACCAGCAGCGGTACCGGGACAGGGAACTATGGCTACACCTTC
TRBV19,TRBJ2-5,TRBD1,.,CATLGTGGAKETQYF,TGTGCCACCCTTGGGACAGGGGGGGCGAAGGAGACCCAGTACTTC
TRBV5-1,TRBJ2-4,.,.,CASSLEGDGTKNIQYF,TGCGCCAGCAGCTTGGAGGGGGACGGAACCAAAAACATTCAGTACTTC
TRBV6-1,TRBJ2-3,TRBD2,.,CASSEGLAGIDTQYF,TGTGCCAGCAGTGAAGGACTAGCGGGGATTGATACGCAGTATTTT
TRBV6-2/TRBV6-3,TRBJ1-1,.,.,CASRPLPAGGDNTEAFF,TGTGCCAGCAGGCCTCTCCCTGCGGGAGGGGATAACACTGAAGCTTTCTTT
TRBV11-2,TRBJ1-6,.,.,CASSLGGGGSLHF,TGTGCCAGCAGCTTAGGGGGGGGTGGATCCCTCCACTTT
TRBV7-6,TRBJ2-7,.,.,CASSFSATQQYF,TGTGCCAGCAGCTTTAGCGCTACGCAGCAGTACTTC
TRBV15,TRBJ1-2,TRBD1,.,CATSRTGGSDYGYTF,TGTGCCACCAGCAGAACAGGGGGCTCGGACTATGGCTACACCTTC
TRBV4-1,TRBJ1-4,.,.,CASSLIPQANEKLFF,TGCGCCAGCAGCCTTATACCGCAGGCTAATGAAAAACTGTTTTTT
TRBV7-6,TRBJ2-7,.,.,CASSTDSSPEREQYF,TGTGCCAGCAGCACTGACAGCTCCCCGGAGAGAGAGCAGTACTTC
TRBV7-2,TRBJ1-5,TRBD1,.,CASSPGQGTQPQHF,TGTGCCAGCAGCCCTGGACAGGGCACTCAGCCCCAGCATTTT
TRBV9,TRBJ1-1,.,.,CASNDKRCTEAFF,TGTGCCAGCAACGACAAACGGTGCACTGAAGCTTTCTTT
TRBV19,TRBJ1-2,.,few,CASKQVYGYTF,TGTGCCAGTAAACAGGTCTATGGCTACACCTTC
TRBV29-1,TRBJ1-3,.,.,CSVSARAGNTIYF,TGCAGCGTCTCCGCTCGGGCTGGAAACACCATATATTTT
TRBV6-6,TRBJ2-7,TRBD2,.,CASSYSTSGGESEQYF,TGTGCCAGCAGTTACTCGACTAGCGGGGGAGAATCCGAGCAGTACTTC
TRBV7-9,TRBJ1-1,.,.,CASSLGGRVTEAFF,TGTGCCAGCAGCTTAGGGGGCAGGGTCACTGAAGCTTTCTTT
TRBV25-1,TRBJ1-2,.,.,CASSMTDYGYTF,TGTGCCAGCAGTATGACAGACTATGGCTACACCTTC